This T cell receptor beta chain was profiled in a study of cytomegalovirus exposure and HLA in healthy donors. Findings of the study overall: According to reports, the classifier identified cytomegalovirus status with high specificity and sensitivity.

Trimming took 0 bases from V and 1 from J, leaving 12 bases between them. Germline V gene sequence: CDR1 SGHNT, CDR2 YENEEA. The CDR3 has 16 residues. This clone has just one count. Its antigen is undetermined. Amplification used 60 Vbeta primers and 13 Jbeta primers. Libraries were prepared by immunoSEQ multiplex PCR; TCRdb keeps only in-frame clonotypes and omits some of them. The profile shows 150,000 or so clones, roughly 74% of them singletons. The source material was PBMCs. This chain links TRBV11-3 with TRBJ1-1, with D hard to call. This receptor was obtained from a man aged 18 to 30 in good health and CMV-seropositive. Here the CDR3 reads CASSLDPAGSNTEAFF. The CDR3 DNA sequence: TGTGCCAGCAGCTTAGATCCGGCAGGTTCGAACACTGAAGCTTTCTTT.